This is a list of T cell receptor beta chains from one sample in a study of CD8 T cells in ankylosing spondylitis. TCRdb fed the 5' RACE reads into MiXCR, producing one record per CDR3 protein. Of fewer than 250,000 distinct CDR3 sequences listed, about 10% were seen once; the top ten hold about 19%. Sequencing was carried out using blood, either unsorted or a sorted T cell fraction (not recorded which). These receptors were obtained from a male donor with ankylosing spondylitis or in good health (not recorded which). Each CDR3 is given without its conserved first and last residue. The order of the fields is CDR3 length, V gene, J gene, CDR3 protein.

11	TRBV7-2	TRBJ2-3	ASSFPSGGDRY
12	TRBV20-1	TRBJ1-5	SANVQGAHQPQH
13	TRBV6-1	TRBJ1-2	ASQTSPRVLDGYT
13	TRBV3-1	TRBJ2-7	ASSQGDRGHHEQY
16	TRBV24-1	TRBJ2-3	ATSDLSSRGGAPDTQY
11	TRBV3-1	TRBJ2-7	ASSLRGTAEQY
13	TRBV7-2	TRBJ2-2	ASSRAGTNTGELF
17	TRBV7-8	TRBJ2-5	ASSPGTNSLGWGQETQY
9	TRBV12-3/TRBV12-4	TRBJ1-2	ASISGDGYT
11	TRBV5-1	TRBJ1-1	ASSLGGEGMAF
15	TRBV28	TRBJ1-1	ASRGPGQGLPNTEAF
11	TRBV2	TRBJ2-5	ARGPGAVETQY
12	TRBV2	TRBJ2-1	ASSVGEVHNEQF
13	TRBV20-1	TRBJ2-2	SAQRPSGGAGELF
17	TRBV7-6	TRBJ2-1	ASSPRPHTDRGAYNEQF
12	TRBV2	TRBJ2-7	ASSTGGLYYEQY
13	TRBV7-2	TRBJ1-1	ASSLVSGGNTEAF
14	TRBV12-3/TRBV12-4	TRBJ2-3	ASSSGTSGGTDTQY
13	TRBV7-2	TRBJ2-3	ASSPVHGDTDTQY
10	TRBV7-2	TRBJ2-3	ASSLGTDTQY
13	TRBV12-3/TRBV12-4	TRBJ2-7	ASSFRQGVSYEQY
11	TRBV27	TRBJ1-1	ASSLDRTTEAF
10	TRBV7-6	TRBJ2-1	ASSSTGYEQF
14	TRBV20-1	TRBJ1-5	SARDPFSRGGQPQH
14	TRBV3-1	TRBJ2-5	AISLLIAGGPETQY
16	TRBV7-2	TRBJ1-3	ASSLAHGGGTGGNTIY
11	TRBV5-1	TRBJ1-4	ASSLAGFEKLF
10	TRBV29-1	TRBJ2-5	SVDSLGETQY
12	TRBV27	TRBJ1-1	ASGRQAMNTEAF
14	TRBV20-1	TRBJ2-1	SARDGRDQGYNEQF
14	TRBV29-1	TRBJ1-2	SVEVKGVLWGYGYT
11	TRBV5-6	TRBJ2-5	ASSLLRGETQY
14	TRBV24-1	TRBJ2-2	ATSVDTGGSTGELF
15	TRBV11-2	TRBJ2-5	ASSGWGGGTFLETQY
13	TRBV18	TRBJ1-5	ASSPISTGNQPQH
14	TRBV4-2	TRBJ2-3	ASSPVAEERTDTQY
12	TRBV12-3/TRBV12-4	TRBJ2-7	ASSRQPLLSEQY
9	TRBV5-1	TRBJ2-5	AIRGGETQY
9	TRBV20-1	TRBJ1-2	RSGTGDGYT
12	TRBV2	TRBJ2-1	ASNIAGGLDEQF
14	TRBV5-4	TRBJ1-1	ASSLGGRGGGTEAF
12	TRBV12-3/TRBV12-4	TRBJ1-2	ASSQDRGFIGYT
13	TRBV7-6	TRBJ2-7	ASSFSRDISYEQY
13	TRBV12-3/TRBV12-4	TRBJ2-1	ASSNQAGGRDEQF
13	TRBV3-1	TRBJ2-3	ASSDLSLGTDTQY
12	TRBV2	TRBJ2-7	ASSTGTGSSEQY
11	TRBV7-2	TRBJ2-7	ASSRQGAYEQY
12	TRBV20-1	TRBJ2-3	SAETPDDTDTQY
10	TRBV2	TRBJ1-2	AWGLGNYGYT
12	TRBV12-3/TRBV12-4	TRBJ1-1	ASSPGGEKTEAF
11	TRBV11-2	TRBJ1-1	ASSLGQAAEAF
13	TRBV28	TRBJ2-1	ASSPTGQPYNEQF
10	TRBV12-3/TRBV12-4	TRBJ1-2	ASGAGARGYT
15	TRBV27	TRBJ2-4	ASSLNVGLWTKNIQY
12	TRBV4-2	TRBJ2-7	ASSYGDRAYEQY
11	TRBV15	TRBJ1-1	ATSRDRRAEAF
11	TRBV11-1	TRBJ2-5	ASRRTGRETQY
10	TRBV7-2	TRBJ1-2	ASSLGNYGYT
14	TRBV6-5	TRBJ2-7	ASSYSGLAGVYEQY